This TCR beta chain was observed in a study of shared clonotypes between healthy human individuals. Some clones are missing from TCRdb's copy, which holds only in-frame ones; the method was immunoSEQ multiplex PCR. The table has about 2.4 million clones, approximately 93% seen once. The CDR3 length is 14 residues. Germline CDR1 reads SGHRS; CDR2 reads YFSETQ. V was clipped by 4 bases and J by 3 bases, with 10 bases between them. This TCR was sampled from a young man in good health. Some clones in this sample may be carry-over from other donors' samples. V and J are TRBV5-1 and TRBJ2-2; D remains ambiguous. The sample taken for sequencing was naive CD4+ T cells from PBMCs. Subset denoted: CD45RA+ positively selected. CDR3 DNA sequence: TGCGCCAGCAGCGCCGACGGCTACACCGGGGAGCTGTTTTTT. Amino acids: CASSADGYTGELFF.